This T cell receptor (beta chain) was sequenced in a study of T cell responses to AZD1222 COVID-19 vaccine. Study summary: Second doses that came at about 4 or about 12 weeks were put together. Overall study findings and caveats: Mapped onto spike, vaccine-associated CD4 TCRs spanned it and were dominant at 160-218 and 743-854. Unmutated variant regions are reportedly the target of nearly half of TCRs that are spike-specific. Only 6 or 7 AZD1222 recipients tested seropositive at baseline.

On this clone itself: Its antigen is undetermined.

V shed 4 bases and J shed 10 bases, with 16 bases lying between them. The CDR3 runs to 13 residues. CDR1 is MGHDK and CDR2 is SYGVNS in the germline V gene. Clones were read by immunoSEQ multiplex PCR, and TCRdb kept only the in-frame ones, dropping some. The sample yields about 110,000 clones, nearly 90% seen once. The receptor was isolated from an adult in good health. This sample comprised peripheral blood, obtained on day 0 of AZD1222 vaccination. This chain connects TRBV25-1 to TRBJ1-1, with D tentatively TRBD1 (6 bases). The CDR3 loop reads CASSAGDNNGAFF. Written as DNA, the CDR3 is TGTGCCAGCAGTGCAGGGGACAATAACGGAGCTTTCTTT.